Listed below are T cell receptor beta chains from one sample, sequenced in a study of blood T cell repertoires in COVID-19. Only in-frame clones appear in the TCRdb table, and some are missing; sequencing was by immunoSEQ multiplex PCR. The sample consists of 15,000 to 20,000 clones, roughly 91% of them appearing once. The sample consisted of peripheral blood. These receptors were taken from a human donor in a cohort sampled during active COVID-19. CDR3s include the opening cysteine and the closing phenylalanine or tryptophan.

14	TRBV7-9	TRBJ2-3	CASSLDRGTDTQYF
16	TRBV10-1	TRBJ2-1	CASSEVFGSSYNEQFF
16	TRBV5-6	TRBJ2-5	CASSSETSGRGETQYF
17	TRBV5-1	TRBJ1-1	CASSLFQGSGSYTEAFF
15	TRBV7-9	TRBJ2-2	CASSRTGVDTGELFF
15	TRBV2	TRBJ1-4	CASSERSAGVEKLFF
15	TRBV9	TRBJ2-1	CASSVMGLVFNEQFF
15	TRBV7-2	TRBJ1-2	CASSLARTGGDGYTF
11	TRBV7-9	TRBJ1-2	CASSLGGGYTF
12	TRBV2	TRBJ1-2	CASGRGRYGYTF
15	TRBV7-2	TRBJ2-1	CASSLKRGALNEQFF
16	TRBV7-9	TRBJ1-3	CASSLGRANSGNTIYF
16	TRBV2	TRBJ2-1	CASSGPGTSGVNEQFF
14	TRBV7-9	TRBJ2-7	CASSFDSSAGEQYF
14	TRBV7-9	TRBJ1-5	CASSLGGLNQPQHF
14	TRBV5-4	TRBJ2-2	CATDRGLNTGELFF
13	TRBV6-5	TRBJ2-7	CASQVGLSYEQYF
17	TRBV6-1	TRBJ1-5	CASSEWPVAAGNQPQHF
15	TRBV5-6	TRBJ1-5	CASSLGTTKNQPQHF
15	TRBV11-3	TRBJ2-2	CASSARQGSTGELFF